This T cell receptor beta chain was captured by sequencing in a study of beta chain features in type 1 diabetes (dated by TCRdb to the late 2010s). Study-wide context: No differences in mean age, gender distribution, total cell number or subset yield were found between patients and healthy donors. Whereas all 30 or so donors provided naive and central memory subsets, regulatory and stem cell-like memory subsets were isolated from just 8 patients and roughly eight healthy donors. In the study, TCRB repertoires of sorted circulating CD4+ T cell subsets from recently diagnosed type 1 diabetes patients were compared with those of matched healthy donors. Across all samples, approximately 98,000,000 sorted cells were examined, and cell number per subset correlated strongly with RNA yield. Summary of the overall study and its limitations: Sequencing cDNA rather than genomic DNA could over-represent highly expressing activated cells, although activation and CD3 levels did not differ between groups. The naive, central memory and regulatory TCRB repertoires appeared to resemble one another more closely among patients than among healthy donors. Patients with type 1 diabetes made fewer insertions and deleted more nucleotides at VDJ recombination sites, implying thymic rearrangement abnormalities. PCR might favor shorter templates, but patient and control samples were amplified and corrected together, so any skew would affect both groups equally. Because small numbers of individuals were included in the HLA sub-analyses, any influence of HLA type on TCRB rearrangement was left unresolved. In all four CD4+ subsets, TCRB CDR3 length was moderately but significantly shorter in type 1 diabetes patients.

Note on this clone: Its antigen is unknown. Base qualities are missing; no much larger clone stands one base away.

The High Capacity cDNA Reverse Transcription Kit was used to reverse transcribe all of the isolated RNA, meaning that expressed TCRB transcripts were what got sequenced. Deep immunoSEQ sequencing was applied to naive, central memory and regulatory T cell samples, giving an average of about 3.7 million total reads per sample. Sorted cells were lysed in RLT buffer and RNA was extracted with DNase-treated RNeasy Micro or Mini kits, depending on cell number. To prevent cross-contamination, each cell subset was processed individually, whereas patient and healthy donor samples were processed jointly. The immunoSEQ multiplex PCR was used to amplify TCRB sequences from cDNA, yielding 87-bp fragments that span the CDR3 region. The amplicons were sequenced using the Illumina HiSeq platform. The authors' analysis ran thus. Synthetic template baselines were used to correct PCR bias computationally, reads within Hamming distance 2 were collapsed together, and singletons that could not be merged were discarded. Reads were aligned against IMGT to assign V, D and J genes, CDR3 length and insertions or deletions at six rearrangement sites. Within each subset, clonotype counts were normalized to the number of sorted cells before true diversity and Gini coefficients were calculated with the tcR R package. The overlap coefficient, calculated on TCRB nucleotide sequences, was used to quantify repertoire sharing. TCRdb retrieved this table from immuneACCESS and kept in-frame rearrangements only. Not all clones are present; in checked studies, unresolved V genes account for under half, and no reason is known for the remainder. That table is the source of V, J and clone size, and D and trimming were worked out from the DNA. The sample table lists a few hundred thousand clones, over 8.5% of them with a count of one. The top ten hold 0.45% to 0.65% of the sample.

Spanning cysteine to phenylalanine, the CDR3 consists of 16 amino acids. The DNA shown is the 48-base CDR3, in frame from base 1. Taken from the germline V gene, the CDR1 and CDR2 loops are SGHTA and FQGNSA. The germline ends are 15 bases apart after V is trimmed by 2 bases and J by 2 bases. A single peripheral blood draw of about 120 mL on average was collected from each donor into heparinised tubes. Using a panel that included CD45RO, CCR7, CD25, CD127, CD95 and CD27, naive, central memory, regulatory and stem cell-like memory CD4+ T cells were sorted on a BD FACSAria II. Every sorted population had a purity above 95%. PBMCs were isolated right away by Lymphoprep density gradient centrifugation and were stained directly, without culture. Samples were stained and sorted in pairs, with one healthy donor and one patient per experiment, so that batch effects were minimized.

The clonotype was recovered from a man younger than 45 with type 1 diabetes. Material for sequencing was central memory CD4+ T cells from blood. The V and J segments used are TRBV7-2 and TRBJ2-5; a weak D assignment points to TRBD2 (5 bases agree). The CDR3 protein is CASSLMGGLIQETQYF. The nucleotide sequence reads TGTGCCAGCAGCTTAATGGGCGGGTTAATACAAGAGACCCAGTACTTC. With the rest looked up from the reference TRBV7-2 and TRBJ2-5 genes rather than sequenced, the full variable domain is GAGVSQSPSNKVTEKGKDVELRCDPISGHTALYWYRQSLGQGLEFLIYFQGNSAPDKSGLPSDRFSAERTGGSVSTLTIQRTQQEDSAVYLCASSLMGGLIQETQYFGPGTRLLVL.